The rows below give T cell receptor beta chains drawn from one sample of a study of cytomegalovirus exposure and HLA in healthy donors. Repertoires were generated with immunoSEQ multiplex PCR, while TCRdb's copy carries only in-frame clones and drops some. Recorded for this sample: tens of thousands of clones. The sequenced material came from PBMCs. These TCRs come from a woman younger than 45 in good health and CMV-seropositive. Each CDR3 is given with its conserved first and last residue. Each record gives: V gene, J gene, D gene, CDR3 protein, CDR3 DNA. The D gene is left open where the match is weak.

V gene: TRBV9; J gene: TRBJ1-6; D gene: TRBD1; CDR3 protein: CASSATGLNSPLHF; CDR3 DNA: TGTGCCAGCAGCGCGACAGGGTTAAATTCACCCCTCCACTTT
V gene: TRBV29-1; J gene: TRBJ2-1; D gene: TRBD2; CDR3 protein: CSGSKPGLAYNEQFF; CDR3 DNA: TGCAGCGGGTCGAAACCGGGACTAGCCTACAATGAGCAGTTCTTC
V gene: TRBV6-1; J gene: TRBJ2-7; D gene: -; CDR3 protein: CASRAQGLSAYEQYF; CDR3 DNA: TGTGCCAGCAGGGCACAGGGCTTGAGCGCCTACGAGCAGTACTTC
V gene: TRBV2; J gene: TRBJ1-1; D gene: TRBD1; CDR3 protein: CATTRGENTEAFF; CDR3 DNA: TGTGCCACCACCAGGGGGGAGAACACTGAAGCTTTCTTT
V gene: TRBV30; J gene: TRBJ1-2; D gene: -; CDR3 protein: CAWVGGSHIGTWGYTF; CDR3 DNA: TGTGCCTGGGTGGGAGGGTCCCACATTGGGACTTGGGGCTACACCTTC
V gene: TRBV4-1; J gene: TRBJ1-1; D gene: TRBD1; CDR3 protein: CASSREQGAAEAFF; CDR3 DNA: TGCGCCAGCAGCCGGGAGCAGGGGGCCGCTGAAGCTTTCTTT
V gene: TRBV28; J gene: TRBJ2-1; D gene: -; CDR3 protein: CASSLSDSDYSAYNEQFF; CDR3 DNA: TGTGCCAGCAGTTTGAGTGATTCGGACTACTCCGCCTACAATGAGCAGTTCTTC
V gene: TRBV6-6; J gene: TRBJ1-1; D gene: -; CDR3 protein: CASSYLGSRNTEAFF; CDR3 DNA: TGTGCCAGCAGTTATTTGGGGAGCCGAAACACTGAAGCTTTCTTT
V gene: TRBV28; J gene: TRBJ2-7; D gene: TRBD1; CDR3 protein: CASITGTGTYEQYF; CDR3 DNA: TGTGCCAGCATCACCGGGACAGGTACCTACGAGCAGTACTTC
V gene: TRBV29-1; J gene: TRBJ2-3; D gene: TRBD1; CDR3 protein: CSVRTGTDTQYF; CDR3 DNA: TGCAGCGTTCGGACAGGGACAGATACGCAGTATTTT